The rows below give T cell receptor beta chains drawn from one sample of a study of cytomegalovirus exposure and HLA in healthy donors. Measured with immunoSEQ multiplex PCR; TCRdb has only the in-frame clones, and not every one. The sample lists 45,000 to 65,000 clones; approximately 82% were seen once. Sample: PBMCs. The receptors come from a woman aged 18-29 years in good health and CMV-seronegative. Each CDR3 is given with its conserved first and last residue. A D gene is named only where the DNA matches it firmly. Some rows have no size entry. The others give once, few or many, or a class for an expanded clone.

NA NA TRBJ2-2 TRBV7-9 TGTGCCAGCAGCTTGCTAGCTGTGAACACCGGGGAGCTGTTTTTT CASSLLAVNTGELFF
NA NA TRBJ2-5 TRBV15 TGTGCCACCAGTAGGGAGAGTGAGACCCAGTACTTC CATSRESETQYF
NA NA TRBJ2-5 TRBV28 TGTGCCAGCCCCTTCCCACCGGGAGAGACACAAGAGACCCAGTACTTC CASPFPPGETQETQYF
NA NA TRBJ1-4 TRBV20-1 TGCAGTGCTATTACAGATGAAAAACTGTTTTTT CSAITDEKLFF
NA NA TRBJ2-6 TRBV28 TGTGCCAGCAGCAACAGGGTCTCTGGGGCCAACGTCCTGACTTTC CASSNRVSGANVLTF
NA NA TRBJ1-2 TRBV29-1 TGCAGCGTAGGGGGGGACTATGGCTACACCTTC CSVGGDYGYTF
TRBD1 once TRBJ2-3 TRBV28 TGTGCCAGCAGTTCCCGGACAGGGGGCACAGATACGCAGTATTTT CASSSRTGGTDTQYF
NA NA TRBJ2-4 TRBV9 TGTGCCAGCAGCGACGGGGGTAGGAACATTCAGTACTTC CASSDGGRNIQYF
NA NA TRBJ2-6 TRBV28 TGTGCCAGCAGGATGGAGGGGGCGCTTGGGGCCAACGGCCTGACTTTC CASRMEGALGANGLTF
TRBD2 NA TRBJ2-1 TRBV7-9 TGTGCCAGCAGCTTCACTAGCGGGACCGACAATGAGCAGTTCTTC CASSFTSGTDNEQFF
NA few TRBJ1-5 TRBV30 TGTGCCTGGAGTGTAGCGGGGAATCAGCCCCAGCATTTT CAWSVAGNQPQHF
NA NA TRBJ2-3 TRBV30 TGTGCCTGGGTTGGACAGAGCACAGATACGCAGTATTTT CAWVGQSTDTQYF